Following are 26 T cell receptor beta chains from one sample sequenced in a study of CD8 T cells in Susac syndrome. Random hexamers were used to reverse transcribe about 0.45 to 1 ug of RNA. TCRdb used MiXCR to reprocess the immunoSEQ multiplex PCR reads, holding one entry per CDR3 protein. The sample holds approximately 280,000 distinct CDR3 sequences, approximately 85% seen once. Specimen: CD8+ T cells from PBMCs. The receptor set was obtained from a human donor with multiple sclerosis.

This clonotype was detected only a few times. The chain has TRBV11-2 and TRBJ2-3, with D possibly TRBD1 on 5 matching bases. The CDR3 has 15 residues. The V end was cut by 3 bases, the J end by 0 bases, with 10 bases between. The germline V gene encodes CDR1 SGHAT and CDR2 FQNNGV. The CDR3 nucleotides read TGTGCCAGCAGCTTCGCGACAGTGAGCACAGATACGCAGTATTTT. It translates to CASSFATVSTDTQYF.

This clonotype was counted once. This chain uses TRBV5-1 with TRBJ2-3; 9 positions match TRBD2. The CDR3 extends over 16 amino acids. V was clipped by 4 bases and J by 1 base; unmatched bases: 7. Germline lookup yields CDR1 SGHRS and CDR2 YFSETQ. The DNA of the CDR3 is TGCGCCAGCAGCGCGCCGGGACTAGCTCGCACAGATACGCAGTATTTT. Amino acids: CASSAPGLARTDTQYF.

This clonotype was seen a few times. The genes are TRBV9 and TRBJ1-2; D is unclear. Deletions cut 4 bases from V and 7 bases from J, with 11 bases between. Germline CDR1 and CDR2: SGDLS and YYNGEE. The CDR3 runs 12 residues. For the CDR3, the DNA is TGTGCCAGCAGCCCGGTACCGGGTGGCTACACCTTC. This translates into CASSPVPGGYTF.

This clonotype was detected only once. The J gene is TRBJ2-2, the V gene TRBV29-1, with 10 bases identical to TRBD1. Germline CDR1 SQVTM, CDR2 ANQGSEA. V gave up 3 bases and J gave up 4 bases; unmatched junction bases: 2. The CDR3 is 14 amino acids. This chain's CDR3 is CSVEGQGPTGELFF. In nucleotides, the CDR3 is TGCAGCGTTGAGGGACAGGGGCCCACCGGGGAGCTGTTTTTT.

The chain is built from TRBV10-1 and TRBJ2-7, with 9 bases lining up with TRBD2. Trimming at V came to 11 bases and at J to 0 bases, leaving 2 bases not matched to a gene. Germline V lookup: CDR1 WNHNN, CDR2 SYGVQD (reference sequence). The CDR3 contains 12 residues. CDR3 bases: TGCGCCGCGGGAGGGTCCTCCTACGAGCAGTACTTC. Translated: CAAGGSSYEQYF.

The genes are TRBV20-1 and TRBJ2-1; 13 bases are shared with TRBD2. Trimming cost V 1 base and J 0 bases; bases outside gene matches: 3. CDR1 DFQATT and CDR2 SNEGSKA come from the germline V gene (reference sequence). The CDR3 spans 17 residues. The CDR3 nucleotides read TGCAGTGCTAGAGGGGGACTAGCGGGGAGCTCCTACAATGAGCAGTTCTTC. Residues: CSARGGLAGSSYNEQFF.

In its sample, this clonotype was seen once. The rearrangement joins TRBV28 to TRBJ2-1; D gene unclear. Trimming took off 7 bases at V and 4 bases at J, with 11 bases between the two ends. Germline CDR1 is MDHEN and CDR2 is SYDVKM. CDR3 length: 13 residues. The chain's CDR3 is CASTISVYNEQFF. The DNA of the CDR3 is TGTGCCAGCACCATCAGTGTATACAATGAGCAGTTCTTC.

The chain combines TRBV27 with TRBJ1-5, with a weak D call TRBD1 (5 bases). Per germline, CDR1 MNHEY and CDR2 SMNVEV (reference sequence). With 1 base removed from V and 8 bases from J, the gap between germline ends came to 9 bases. This CDR3 comprises 13 residues. CDR3: CASSLFLGEPQHF. The CDR3 coding sequence is TGTGCCAGCAGTTTATTCTTAGGGGAGCCCCAGCATTTT.

The rearrangement uses TRBV7-6 and TRBJ2-7; perhaps TRBD2 as D (6 bases). This CDR3 comprises 18 residues. Trimming shortened V by 2 bases and J by 3 bases, and 23 bases separated the two germline ends. Germline V gene sequence: CDR1 SGHVS, CDR2 FNYEAQ. CDR3 DNA sequence: TGTGCCAGCAGCTTAAAATGGTCTAGGGACTCCCTATTCTACGAGCAGTACTTC. Residues: CASSLKWSRDSLFYEQYF.

The chain couples TRBV24-1 to TRBJ2-2; D remains unclear. Trimming cost V 2 bases and J 6 bases, with 3 bases left between them. CDR1 KGHDR and CDR2 SFDVKD come from the germline V gene. The CDR3 length is 12 residues. CDR3 region: CATSDYAGELFF. The CDR3 nucleotides are TGTGCCACCAGTGATTACGCCGGGGAGCTGTTTTTT.

The chain has TRBV27 and TRBJ1-5; D not certain. This CDR3 is built from 14 residues. Germline CDR1 reads MNHEY; CDR2 reads SMNVEV (reference sequence). Trimming stripped 3 bases from V and 4 bases from J, with 10 bases between. The DNA of the CDR3 is TGTGCCAGCAGTTTCCTGCGGGGAAATCAGCCCCAGCATTTT. This translates into CASSFLRGNQPQHF.

J is TRBJ2-7 and V is TRBV28; D may be TRBD1 or TRBD2 (5 bases each). V shed 6 bases and J shed 5 bases, with 14 bases lying between them. Per germline, CDR1 MDHEN and CDR2 SYDVKM. CDR3 length: 13 amino acids. CDR3 nucleotides: TGTGCCAGCAGGCCGGGACCTACAGACGAGCAGTACTTC. It codes for CASRPGPTDEQYF.

In this sample, this clonotype turned up once. This sequence joins TRBV12-3 or TRBV12-4 and TRBJ2-3, with 7 bases identical to TRBD1. Trimming at V came to 4 bases and at J to 3 bases, leaving 10 bases not matched to a gene. The CDR3 length is 16 residues. CDR3 amino acids: CASSSWTGGDTDTQYF. DNA for the CDR3: TGTGCCAGCAGTTCCTGGACAGGAGGAGATACAGATACGCAGTATTTT.

Written as DNA, the CDR3 is TGCATCTGCGGGATCCCAGTCATGAACACTGAAGCTTTCTTT. As protein: CICGIPVMNTEAFF. The chain employs TRBV20-1 and TRBJ1-1; no clear D. This CDR3 comprises 14 residues. CDR1 DFQATT and CDR2 SNEGSKA come from the germline V gene (reference sequence).

This clonotype was seen once. This chain uses TRBV27 with TRBJ2-6; D is ambiguous. The CDR3 is 16 residues long. The V gene's germline CDR1 is MNHEY and CDR2 SMNVEV (reference sequence). V shed 7 bases and J shed 0 bases, with 13 bases lying between them. This CDR3 reads CASTGRSFSGANVLTF. The CDR3 DNA reads TGTGCCAGCACCGGACGGAGTTTCTCTGGGGCCAACGTCCTGACTTTC.

DNA for the CDR3: TGTGCCAGCAGCGCCCAAAGGGATACGCAGTATTTT. The encoded protein is CASSAQRDTQYF. The rearrangement links TRBV7-9 to TRBJ2-3; no definite D call. CDR3 size: 12 residues. The V and J ends lost 5 bases and 6 bases respectively, with 9 bases between them. Germline CDR1 and CDR2: SEHNR and FQNEAQ (reference sequence).

This chain connects TRBV5-4 to TRBJ2-2, with D perhaps TRBD2 (6 bases). The CDR3 length is 13 residues. Germline lookup yields CDR1 SGHNT and CDR2 YYREEE (reference sequence). The V end was cut by 6 bases, the J end by 2 bases, with 8 bases between. The CDR3 DNA reads TGTGCCAGCATGGGAGGAAACACCGGGGAGCTGTTTTTT. It translates to CASMGGNTGELFF.

Comment on this clonotype: Compared with germline, one end of the junction differs, possibly owing to a read error. The CDR3 DNA reads TGTGCCAGCAGCTCTCCACTACCTAGCACAGATGCGCAGTATTTT. This translates into CASSSPLPSTDAQYF. V and J are TRBV7-9 and TRBJ2-3, with D possibly matching TRBD2 (5 bases). This CDR3 is 15 amino acids long. The germline gives CDR1 SEHNR, CDR2 FQNEAQ (reference sequence).

CDR3 protein: CSVGDSSYGYTF. The CDR3 DNA follows: TGCAGCGTTGGGGACTCTAGCTATGGCTACACCTTC. This sequence joins TRBV29-1 and TRBJ1-2, with D possibly matching TRBD1 (5 bases). The ends were cut back, 4 bases at V and 4 bases at J, with 10 bases in the middle. The CDR3 has 12 residues. From germline, CDR1 is SQVTM and CDR2 ANQGSEA.

This chain connects TRBV5-4 to TRBJ2-1; D gene uncertain. Trimming took 0 bases from V and 3 from J, leaving 7 bases between them. This CDR3 region has 14 residues. CDR1 SGHNT and CDR2 YYREEE come from the germline V gene (reference sequence). CDR3 nucleotides: TGTGCCAGCAGCTTGGGGCCTCACTACAATGAGCAGTTCTTC. Translated: CASSLGPHYNEQFF.

The chain has TRBV20-1 and TRBJ2-7, with a tentative D call TRBD2 (5 bases). V lost 6 bases to trimming and J lost 0 bases, with 15 bases between them. This CDR3 region has 14 residues. CDR1 and CDR2 from the germline V gene are DFQATT and SNEGSKA (reference sequence). Here the CDR3 reads CSATDLEVSYEQYF. The CDR3 DNA follows: TGCAGTGCCACCGATTTGGAGGTCTCCTACGAGCAGTACTTC.

This chain's CDR3 is CASSVGGKGPGETQYF. CDR3 bases: TGTGCCAGCAGCGTAGGCGGTAAAGGCCCCGGGGAGACCCAGTACTTC. The chain combines TRBV9 with TRBJ2-5; no reliable D call. Between the trimmed V and J ends, which lost 0 bases and 5 bases, there was a span of 17 bases. This CDR3 is 16 amino acids long. Germline assignment: CDR1 SGDLS and CDR2 YYNGEE.

This rearrangement joins TRBV20-1 to TRBJ2-1, with 11 nucleotides matching TRBD2. This CDR3 spans 22 amino acids. The V and J ends lost 2 bases and 0 bases, in that order; junction bases with no gene match: 21. The V gene's germline CDR1 is DFQATT and CDR2 SNEGSKA (reference sequence). The CDR3 DNA is TGCAGTGCTAGATCAGATCCCACTCTGACTAGCGGGATAGGAAGCTCCTACAATGAGCAGTTCTTC. It codes for CSARSDPTLTSGIGSSYNEQFF.

The rearrangement joins TRBV14 to TRBJ1-1; the D is unclear. With 4 bases removed from V and 0 bases from J, the gap between germline ends came to 9 bases. This CDR3 comprises 14 residues. Germline CDR1 reads SGHDN; CDR2 reads FVKESK. DNA of the CDR3: TGTGCCAGCAGCCCCAGGACCGTGAACACTGAAGCTTTCTTT. This encodes CASSPRTVNTEAFF.

The chain uses TRBV11-1 and TRBJ2-1; 10 nucleotides align to TRBD1. V trimming: 4 bases; J trimming: 0 bases; junction bases outside the gene matches: 27. Germline V gives CDR1 SGHAT, CDR2 FQDESV (reference sequence). CDR3 length: 24 residues. The CDR3 DNA is TGTGCCAGCAGCTCGGAAACCGGTCCCGGGACAGGGGAGCGACCCCTTAGCTCCTACAATGAGCAGTTCTTC. Its protein product is CASSSETGPGTGERPLSSYNEQFF.

This chain links TRBV9 with TRBJ1-2; possibly TRBD1 for D (5 bases). There are 15 residues in the CDR3. Germline CDR1 is SGDLS and CDR2 is YYNGEE. Trimming stripped 1 base from V and 4 bases from J, with 14 bases between. This CDR3 reads CASSVSGRGVYGYTF. The CDR3 nucleotides are TGTGCCAGCAGCGTATCCGGGCGAGGGGTCTATGGCTACACCTTC.